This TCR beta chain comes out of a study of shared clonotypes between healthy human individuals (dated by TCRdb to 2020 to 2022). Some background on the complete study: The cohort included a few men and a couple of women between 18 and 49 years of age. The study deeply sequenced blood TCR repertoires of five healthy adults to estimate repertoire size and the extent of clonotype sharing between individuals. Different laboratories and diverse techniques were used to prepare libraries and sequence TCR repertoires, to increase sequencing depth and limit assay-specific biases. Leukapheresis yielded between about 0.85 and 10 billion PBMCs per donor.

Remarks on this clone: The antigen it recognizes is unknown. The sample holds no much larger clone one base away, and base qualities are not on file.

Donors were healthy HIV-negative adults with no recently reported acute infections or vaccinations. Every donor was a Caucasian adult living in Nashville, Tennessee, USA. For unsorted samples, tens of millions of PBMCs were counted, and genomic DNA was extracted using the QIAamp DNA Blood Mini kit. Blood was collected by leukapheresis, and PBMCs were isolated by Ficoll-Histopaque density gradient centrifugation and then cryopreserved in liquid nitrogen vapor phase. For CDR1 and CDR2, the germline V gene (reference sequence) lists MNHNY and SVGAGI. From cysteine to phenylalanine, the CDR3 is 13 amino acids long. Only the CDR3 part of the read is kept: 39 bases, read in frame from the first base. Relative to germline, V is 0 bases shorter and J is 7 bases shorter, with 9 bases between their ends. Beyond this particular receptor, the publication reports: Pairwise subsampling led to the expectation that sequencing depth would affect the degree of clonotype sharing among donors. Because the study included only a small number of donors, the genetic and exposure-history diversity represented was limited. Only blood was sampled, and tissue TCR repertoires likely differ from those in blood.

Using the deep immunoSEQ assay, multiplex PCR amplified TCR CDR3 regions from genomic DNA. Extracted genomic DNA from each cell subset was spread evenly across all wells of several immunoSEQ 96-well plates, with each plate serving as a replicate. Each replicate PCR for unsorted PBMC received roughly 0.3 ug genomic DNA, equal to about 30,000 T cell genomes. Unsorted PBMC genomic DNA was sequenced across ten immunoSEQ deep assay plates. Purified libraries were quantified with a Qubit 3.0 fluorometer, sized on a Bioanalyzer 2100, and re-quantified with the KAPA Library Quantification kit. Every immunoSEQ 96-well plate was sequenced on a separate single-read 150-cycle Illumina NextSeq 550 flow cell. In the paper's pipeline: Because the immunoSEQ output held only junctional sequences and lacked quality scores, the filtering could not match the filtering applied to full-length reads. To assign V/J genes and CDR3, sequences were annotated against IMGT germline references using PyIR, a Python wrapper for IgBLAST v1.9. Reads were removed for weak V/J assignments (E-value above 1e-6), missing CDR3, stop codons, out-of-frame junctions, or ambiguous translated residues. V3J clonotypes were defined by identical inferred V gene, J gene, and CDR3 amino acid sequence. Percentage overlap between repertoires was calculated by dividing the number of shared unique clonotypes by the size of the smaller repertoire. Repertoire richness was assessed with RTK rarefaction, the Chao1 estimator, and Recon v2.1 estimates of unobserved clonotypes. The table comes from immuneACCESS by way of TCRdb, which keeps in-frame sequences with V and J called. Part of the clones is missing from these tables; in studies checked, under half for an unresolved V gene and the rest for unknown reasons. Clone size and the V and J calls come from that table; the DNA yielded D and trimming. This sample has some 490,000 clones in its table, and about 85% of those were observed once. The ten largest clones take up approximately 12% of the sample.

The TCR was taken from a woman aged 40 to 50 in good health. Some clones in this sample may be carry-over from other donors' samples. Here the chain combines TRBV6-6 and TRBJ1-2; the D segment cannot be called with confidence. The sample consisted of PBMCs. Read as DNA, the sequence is TGTGCCAGCAGTTACTCCCCCACCGGTGGCTACACCTTC. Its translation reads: CASSYSPTGGYTF.